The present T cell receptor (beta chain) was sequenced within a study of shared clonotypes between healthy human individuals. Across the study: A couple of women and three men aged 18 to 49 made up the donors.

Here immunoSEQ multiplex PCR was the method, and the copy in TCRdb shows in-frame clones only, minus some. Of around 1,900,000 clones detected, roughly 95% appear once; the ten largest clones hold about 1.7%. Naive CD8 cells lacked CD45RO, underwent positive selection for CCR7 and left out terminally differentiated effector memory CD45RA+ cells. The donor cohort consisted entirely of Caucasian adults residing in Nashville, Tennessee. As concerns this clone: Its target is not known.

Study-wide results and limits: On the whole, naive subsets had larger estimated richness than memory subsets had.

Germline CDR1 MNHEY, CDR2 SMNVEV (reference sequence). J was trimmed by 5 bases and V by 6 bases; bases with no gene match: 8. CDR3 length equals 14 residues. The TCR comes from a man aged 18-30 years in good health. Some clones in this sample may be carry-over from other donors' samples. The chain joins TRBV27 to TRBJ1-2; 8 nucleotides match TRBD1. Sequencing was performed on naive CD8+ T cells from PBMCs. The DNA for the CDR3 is TGTGCCAGCAGAACAGGGGGAAGTAGGTATGGCTACACCTTC. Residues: CASRTGGSRYGYTF.